The clone carrying this TCR beta chain was picked up a small number of times. The data stem from a study of patients and donors after allogeneic stem cell transplantation. TCRdb analysed the RT-PCR reads with MiXCR anew, one entry per CDR3 protein. The data contain roughly 880,000 distinct CDR3 sequences, 15% to 20% of them singletons. The clonotype comes from a human donor who was either an allogeneic HSCT recipient or a stem cell or donor lymphocyte infusion donor (not recorded which). It is not recorded whose cells these are; they may come from a transplant donor. Sequenced sample: blood, either unsorted or a sorted T cell fraction (not recorded which).

DNA for the CDR3: TGCGCCAGCAGCGCGGAGGACGAGCAGTACTTC. This codes for CASSAEDEQYF. This chain joins TRBV5-1 and TRBJ2-7, with a tentative D call TRBD2 (5 bases). In germline, CDR1 is SGHRS, CDR2 YFSETQ. Trimming left V 4 bases short and J 5 bases short, with 7 bases between. The CDR3 length is 11 residues.